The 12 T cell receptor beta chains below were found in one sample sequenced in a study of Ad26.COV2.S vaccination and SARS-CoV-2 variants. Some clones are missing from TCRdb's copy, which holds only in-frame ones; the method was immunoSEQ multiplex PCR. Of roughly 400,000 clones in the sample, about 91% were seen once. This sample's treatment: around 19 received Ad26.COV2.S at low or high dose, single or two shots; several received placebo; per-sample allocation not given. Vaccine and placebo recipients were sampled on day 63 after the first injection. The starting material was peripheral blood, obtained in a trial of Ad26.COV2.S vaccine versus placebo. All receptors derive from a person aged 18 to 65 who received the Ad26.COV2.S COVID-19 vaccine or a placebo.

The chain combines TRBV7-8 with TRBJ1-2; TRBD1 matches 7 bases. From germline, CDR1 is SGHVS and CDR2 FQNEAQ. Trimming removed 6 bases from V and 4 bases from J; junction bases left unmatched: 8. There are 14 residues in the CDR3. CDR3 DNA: TGTGCCAGCAGTCTCCGGGACAGCTCCTATGGCTACACCTTC. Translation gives CASSLRDSSYGYTF.

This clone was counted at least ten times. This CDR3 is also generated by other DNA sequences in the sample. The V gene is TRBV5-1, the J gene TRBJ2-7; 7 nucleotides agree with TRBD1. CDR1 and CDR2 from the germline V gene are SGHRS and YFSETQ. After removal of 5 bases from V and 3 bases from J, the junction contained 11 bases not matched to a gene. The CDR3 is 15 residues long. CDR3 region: CASSLGGVGSYEQYF. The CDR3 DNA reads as TGCGCCAGCAGTTTAGGGGGCGTGGGAAGCTACGAGCAGTACTTC.

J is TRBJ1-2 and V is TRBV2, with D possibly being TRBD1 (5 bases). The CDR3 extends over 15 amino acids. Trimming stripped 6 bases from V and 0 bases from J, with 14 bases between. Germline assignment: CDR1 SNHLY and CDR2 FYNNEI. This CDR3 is CASRNRDVANYGYTF. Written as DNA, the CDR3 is TGTGCCAGCAGGAACCGGGACGTTGCTAACTATGGCTACACCTTC. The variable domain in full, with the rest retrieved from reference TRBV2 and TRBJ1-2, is EPEVTQTPSHQVTQMGQEVILRCVPISNHLYFYWYRQILGQKVEFLVSFYNNEISEKSEIFDDQFSVERPDGSNFTLKIRSTKLEDSAMYFCASRNRDVANYGYTFGSGTRLTVV.

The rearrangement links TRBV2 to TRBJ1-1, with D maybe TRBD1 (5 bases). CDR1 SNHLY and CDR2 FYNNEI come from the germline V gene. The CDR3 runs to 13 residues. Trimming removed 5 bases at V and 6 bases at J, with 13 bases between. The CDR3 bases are TGTGCCAGCAGTTCCCAAGGGGTCTCTGAAGCTTTCTTT. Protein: CASSSQGVSEAFF.

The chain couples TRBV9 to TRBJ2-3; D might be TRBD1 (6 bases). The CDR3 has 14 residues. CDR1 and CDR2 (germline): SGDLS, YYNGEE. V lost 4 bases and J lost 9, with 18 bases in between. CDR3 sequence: CASSTGRGYGTQYF. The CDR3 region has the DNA TGTGCCAGCAGCACGGGCAGGGGCTATGGCACGCAGTATTTT.

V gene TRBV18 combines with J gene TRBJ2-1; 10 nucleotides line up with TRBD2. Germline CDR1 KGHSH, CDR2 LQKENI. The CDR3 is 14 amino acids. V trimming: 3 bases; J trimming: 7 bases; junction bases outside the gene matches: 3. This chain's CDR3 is CASSPQLAGNEQFF. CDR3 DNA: TGTGCCAGCTCACCCCAACTAGCGGGGAATGAGCAGTTCTTC.

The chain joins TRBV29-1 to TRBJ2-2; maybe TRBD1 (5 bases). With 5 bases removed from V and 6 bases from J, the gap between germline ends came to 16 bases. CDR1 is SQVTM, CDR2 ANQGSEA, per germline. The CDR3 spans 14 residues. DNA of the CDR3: TGCAGCGTTACGGCAGGGTTTATTCCCGGGGAGCTGTTTTTT. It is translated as CSVTAGFIPGELFF.

The chain's CDR3 is CASSSDLTGTYEQYF. CDR3 sequence (DNA): TGCGCCAGCAGCTCGGACCTGACAGGGACCTACGAGCAGTACTTC. The rearrangement links TRBV5-1 to TRBJ2-7; 7 nucleotides line up with TRBD1. Losses at the gene ends were 3 bases for V and 2 bases for J; bases not matched to a gene: 8. This CDR3 region has 15 residues. Germline loops: CDR1 SGHRS, CDR2 YFSETQ.

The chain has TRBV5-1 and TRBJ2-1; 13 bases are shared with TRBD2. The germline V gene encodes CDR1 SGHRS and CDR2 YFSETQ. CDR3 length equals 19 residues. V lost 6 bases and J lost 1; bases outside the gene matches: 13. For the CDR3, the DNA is TGCGCCAGCAAAATGACTAGCGGGAGGTTGGGGATGTCCTACAATGAGCAGTTCTTC. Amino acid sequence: CASKMTSGRLGMSYNEQFF.

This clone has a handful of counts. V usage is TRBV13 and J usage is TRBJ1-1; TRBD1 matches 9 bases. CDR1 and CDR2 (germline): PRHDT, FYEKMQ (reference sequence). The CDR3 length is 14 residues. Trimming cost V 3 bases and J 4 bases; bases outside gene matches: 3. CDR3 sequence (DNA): TGTGCCAGCAGCTTGGGACAGGGAGGCACTGAAGCTTTCTTT. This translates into CASSLGQGGTEAFF.

The CDR3: CASSTPGLASYNEQFF. The CDR3, as DNA: TGTGCCAGTAGTACTCCGGGACTAGCATCCTACAATGAGCAGTTCTTC. V is TRBV19 and J is TRBJ2-1, with 9 bases matching TRBD2. The CDR3 length is 16 residues. V lost 4 bases to trimming and J lost 1 base; unmatched junction nucleotides: 5. Germline loops: CDR1 LNHDA, CDR2 SQIVND (reference sequence).

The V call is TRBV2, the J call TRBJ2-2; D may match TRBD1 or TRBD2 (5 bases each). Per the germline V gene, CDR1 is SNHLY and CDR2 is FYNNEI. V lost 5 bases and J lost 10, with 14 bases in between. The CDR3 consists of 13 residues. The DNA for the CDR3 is TGTGCCAGCAGTCCGGGACCGCGGTCGGAGCTGTTTTTT. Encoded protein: CASSPGPRSELFF.